Shown below are 25 T cell receptor beta chains from a single sample sequenced in a study of blood T cells in healthy people across ages. It was with a sample-barcoded 5' primer and a J-beta primer mix that a second PCR of about 6 to 11 cycles was run. TCRdb re-called the 5' RACE reads through MiXCR, storing one row per CDR3 protein. The sample carries 800,000 to 950,000 distinct CDR3 sequences, under 40% recorded once. The source material was blood. These receptors were collected from a man aged 18 to 30 in good health.

V and J are TRBV12-3 or TRBV12-4 and TRBJ2-3; the match to TRBD2 covers 7 bases. With V trimmed by 3 bases and J by 4 bases, 22 bases remained unmatched. This CDR3 has 20 amino acids. Written as DNA, the CDR3 is TGTGCCAGCAGTTTTGGACTAGTGGGGGGACTTCTCGAAAGCGCAGATACGCAGTATTTT. Protein: CASSFGLVGGLLESADTQYF.

This clonotype appeared a single time. This may arise from a read error, as a much more abundant clone is one base away. This chain uses TRBV7-2 with TRBJ2-7, with TRBD1 matching 9 bases. V was clipped by 2 bases and J by 7 bases; unmatched bases: 15. From germline, CDR1 is SGHTA and CDR2 FQGNSA. This CDR3 is 17 amino acids long. The CDR3 here is CASSLRQRDRADNEQYF. The DNA for the CDR3 is TGTGCCAGCAGCTTAAGACAACGGGACAGGGCTGACAATGAGCAGTACTTC.

A few counts support this clonotype. The chain uses TRBV29-1 and TRBJ2-5; tentatively, D is TRBD1 or TRBD2 (5 bases each). Trimming took off 4 bases at V and 1 base at J, with 13 bases between the two ends. CDR1 is SQVTM and CDR2 is ANQGSEA in the germline V gene. This CDR3 contains 14 residues. The CDR3 loop is CSVVPRGSQETQYF. DNA of the CDR3: TGCAGCGTTGTACCCCGGGGCAGCCAAGAGACCCAGTACTTC.

The CDR3 DNA is TGTGCCAGCAGCACAATGGACAGATCACGGACAGATACGCAGTATTTT. As protein: CASSTMDRSRTDTQYF. The chain employs TRBV5-4 and TRBJ2-3; the D gene is possibly TRBD1 (6 bases). The CDR3 loop spans 16 amino acids. V was shortened by 4 bases and J by 3 bases, with 18 bases between the two germline ends. Per germline, CDR1 SGHNT and CDR2 YYREEE (reference sequence).

The sample holds a few counts of this clonotype. The chain employs TRBV5-6 and TRBJ1-5; 8 bases line up with TRBD1. Unmatched junction bases numbered 9, after V lost 1 base and J lost 6 bases. Per germline, CDR1 SGHDT and CDR2 YYEEEE. The CDR3 is 16 residues long. CDR3 DNA sequence: TGTGCCAGCAGCTTGAGTTCCAGGGGGCGGTTTCAGCCCCAGCATTTT. It is translated as CASSLSSRGRFQPQHF.

The chain recombines TRBV9 with TRBJ2-1; 10 nucleotides align to TRBD1. The CDR3 has 16 residues. Germline V gives CDR1 SGDLS, CDR2 YYNGEE. Losses at the gene ends were 3 bases for V and 6 bases for J; bases not matched to a gene: 9. CDR3 protein: CASSAPPGTGVNEQFF. Here the CDR3 DNA reads TGTGCCAGCAGCGCCCCCCCCGGGACAGGGGTCAATGAGCAGTTCTTC. Combining the CDR3 with reference TRBV9 and TRBJ2-1 gives the whole variable domain DSGVTQTPKHLITATGQRVTLRCSPRSGDLSVYWYQQSLDQGLQFLIQYYNGEERAKGNILERFSAQQFPDLHSELNLSSLELGDSALYFCASSAPPGTGVNEQFFGPGTRLTVL.

Many counts were recorded for this clonotype. The chain is built from TRBV30 and TRBJ2-1; tentative D call: TRBD1 (5 bases). The CDR3 loop spans 15 amino acids. Trimming took off 0 bases at V and 4 bases at J, with 13 bases between the two ends. The germline gives CDR1 GTSNPN, CDR2 SVGIG (reference sequence). CDR3 in DNA: TGTGCCTGGAGTGTTGGGGCTAGACAATACAATGAGCAGTTCTTC. Encoded protein: CAWSVGARQYNEQFF.

The V and J genes are TRBV27 and TRBJ1-3, with D tentatively TRBD1 (5 bases). Germline lookup yields CDR1 MNHEY and CDR2 SMNVEV (reference sequence). This CDR3 contains 16 residues. The V gene lost 5 bases and the J gene lost 0 bases, with 14 bases spanning the gap. This chain's CDR3 is CASSPLGRSSGNTIYF. In DNA form, the CDR3 reads TGTGCCAGCAGTCCCTTGGGACGGTCCTCTGGAAACACCATATATTTT.

This clonotype was recorded many times. The V call is TRBV5-1, the J call TRBJ2-4; tentative D call: TRBD1 (6 bases). V lost 3 bases and J 7 bases, leaving 14 bases between the germline ends. This CDR3 has 14 residues. Germline V lookup: CDR1 SGHRS, CDR2 YFSETQ. DNA for the CDR3: TGCGCCAGCAGCTCCAGGGGTACCTTTAACATTCAGTACTTC. Amino acids: CASSSRGTFNIQYF.

This clonotype was counted between two and nine times. The chain couples TRBV12-3 or TRBV12-4 to TRBJ2-5; 10 nucleotides agree with TRBD1. CDR3 size: 17 residues. J gave up 4 bases and V 3 bases, and 11 bases lay outside the gene matches. Here the CDR3 DNA reads TGTGCCAGCAGTTTCGCTCGACCGGGACAGGGGTCAGAGACCCAGTACTTC. It translates to CASSFARPGQGSETQYF.

The table lists this clonotype with a few counts. The J gene is TRBJ2-3, the V gene TRBV7-2; 9 nucleotides align to TRBD1. Germline V gene sequence: CDR1 SGHTA, CDR2 FQGNSA. The trim removed 4 bases at V and 2 bases at J, leaving 4 bases unmatched. This CDR3 has 15 amino acids. DNA for the CDR3: TGTGCCAGCAGCTCAACACAGGGGGCCACAGATACGCAGTATTTT. The encoded protein is CASSSTQGATDTQYF. Drawing the rest from reference TRBV7-2 and TRBJ2-3, the complete variable domain is GAGVSQSPSNKVTEKGKDVELRCDPISGHTALYWYRQSLGQGLEFLIYFQGNSAPDKSGLPSDRFSAERTGGSVSTLTIQRTQQEDSAVYLCASSSTQGATDTQYFGPGTRLTVL.

This clonotype was seen many times. The gene calls are TRBV20-1 and TRBJ2-5, with a possible D match to TRBD1 (5 bases). V gave up 6 bases and J gave up 0 bases, with 11 bases separating them. The CDR3 runs to 13 residues. Germline assignment: CDR1 DFQATT and CDR2 SNEGSKA (reference sequence). CDR3 protein: CSASPDNQETQYF. Written as DNA, the CDR3 is TGCAGTGCCTCACCGGACAACCAAGAGACCCAGTACTTC.

The gene calls are TRBV27 and TRBJ2-7; 8 bases match TRBD2. The CDR3 totals 13 residues. V lost 7 bases and J lost 9; bases outside the gene matches: 11. Germline V gives CDR1 MNHEY, CDR2 SMNVEV (reference sequence). The CDR3 bases are TGTGCCAGCAACCCCGCGGGAGGCCCAGGGCAGTACTTC. This sequence encodes CASNPAGGPGQYF.

The chain carries TRBV18 and TRBJ2-1, with 8 bases lining up with TRBD2. This CDR3 comprises 17 residues. The V gene end was trimmed by 0 bases and the J gene end by 8 bases; junction bases not matched to a gene: 12. Per germline, CDR1 KGHSH and CDR2 LQKENI. CDR3 amino acids: CASSPPARGGKRDEQFF. The DNA for the CDR3 is TGTGCCAGCTCACCACCGGCACGGGGGGGCAAAAGAGATGAGCAGTTCTTC. Using reference TRBV18 and TRBJ2-1 for the parts outside the CDR3, the full variable domain is NAGVMQNPRHLVRRRGQEARLRCSPMKGHSHVYWYRQLPEEGLKFMVYLQKENIIDESGMPKERFSAEFPKEGPSILRIQQVVRGDSAAYFCASSPPARGGKRDEQFFGPGTRLTVL.

Concerning this clonotype: Given a much more abundant clone one base away, this may be a read error. The rearrangement uses TRBV2 and TRBJ2-5; the match to TRBD1 covers 8 bases. The CDR3 is 14 residues long. Trimming removed 4 bases from V and 11 bases from J; junction bases left unmatched: 12. From germline, CDR1 is SNHLY and CDR2 FYNNEI. The CDR3 region has the DNA TGTGCCAGCAGTGGTGGGACAGGATACAATGAGCAGTACTTC. As protein: CASSGGTGYNEQYF.

V and J are TRBV20-1 and TRBJ2-7; 7 nucleotides match TRBD1. V lost 6 bases to trimming and J lost 0 bases; unmatched junction nucleotides: 8. Per germline, CDR1 DFQATT and CDR2 SNEGSKA (reference sequence). The CDR3 has 14 amino acids. The CDR3 loop reads CSAKGGRSSYEQYF. For the CDR3, the DNA is TGCAGTGCCAAAGGGGGCAGGAGCTCCTACGAGCAGTACTTC.

This clonotype was counted only a few times. J is TRBJ1-5 and V is TRBV12-3 or TRBV12-4; tentative D call: TRBD1 (6 bases). The V and J ends lost 6 bases and 5 bases respectively, with 14 bases between them. CDR3 length: 14 amino acids. CDR3 protein: CASRPRGAYQPQHF. CDR3 coding DNA: TGTGCCAGCAGACCCCGGGGGGCATATCAGCCCCAGCATTTT.

In this sample, this clonotype turned up a few times. The gene calls are TRBV3-1 and TRBJ1-2; 8 bases match TRBD1. The CDR3 runs to 13 residues. V was pared by 6 bases and J by 3 bases, with 3 bases of the junction left unmatched. In germline, CDR1 is LGHDT, CDR2 YNNKEL (reference sequence). As DNA, the CDR3 is TGTGCCAGCAGGATACAGGGGGACTATGGCTACACCTTC. Residues: CASRIQGDYGYTF. The full variable domain, in which reference TRBV3-1 and TRBJ1-2 provide the parts outside the CDR3, is DTAVSQTPKYLVTQMGNDKSIKCEQNLGHDTMYWYKQDSKKFLKIMFSYNNKELIINETVPNRFSPKSPDKAHLNLHINSLELGDSAVYFCASRIQGDYGYTFGSGTRLTVV.

The table lists this clonotype with a few counts. The CDR3 DNA reads as TGCAGTGCTAGCGGGGACAGGGGGCTAGTTGATGAGCAGTTCTTC. Its translation is CSASGDRGLVDEQFF. The chain employs TRBV20-1 and TRBJ2-1; 12 nucleotides agree with TRBD1. J was trimmed by 8 bases and V by 3 bases; bases with no gene match: 8. CDR1 DFQATT and CDR2 SNEGSKA come from the germline V gene (reference sequence). This CDR3 has 15 residues.

In this sample, this clonotype turned up a few times. This chain links TRBV20-1 with TRBJ2-1, with 8 positions matching TRBD1. The CDR3 length is 16 residues. Germline V lookup: CDR1 DFQATT, CDR2 SNEGSKA (reference sequence). V dropped 5 bases and J dropped 2; count of bases not matched to a gene: 11. The CDR3 DNA follows: TGCAGTGCTCGACGGCCCACAGGGGGAACCTACAATGAGCAGTTCTTC. Protein sequence: CSARRPTGGTYNEQFF.

The chain employs TRBV7-2 and TRBJ1-5; D is perhaps TRBD1 (6 bases). This CDR3 comprises 16 residues. Trimming stripped 2 bases from V and 3 bases from J, with 14 bases between. In germline, CDR1 is SGHTA, CDR2 FQGNSA. CDR3 sequence reads: CASSLNPPGVNQPQHF. The CDR3 bases are TGTGCCAGCAGCTTAAACCCTCCAGGGGTCAATCAGCCCCAGCATTTT.

This rearrangement joins TRBV12-3 or TRBV12-4 to TRBJ1-1, with no clear D. V was clipped by 1 base and J by 8 bases, with 14 bases between them. The CDR3 runs 14 residues. CDR3: CASSLGLAIREAFF. CDR3 DNA sequence: TGTGCCAGCAGTTTAGGGCTGGCAATAAGGGAAGCTTTCTTT.

This clonotype was seen many times. The V call is TRBV14, the J call TRBJ1-1, with D perhaps TRBD1 (5 bases). Germline CDR1 reads SGHDN; CDR2 reads FVKESK. This CDR3 spans 16 amino acids. V lost 2 bases and J lost 0, with 13 bases in between. The CDR3 DNA follows: TGTGCCAGCAGCCAATCGGCAGGGAATATGAACACTGAAGCTTTCTTT. This sequence encodes CASSQSAGNMNTEAFF.

This rearrangement joins TRBV21-1 to TRBJ1-2. TRBV21-1 is an annotated pseudogene. CDR3 length: 17 residues. As DNA, the CDR3 is TGTGCCAGCAGCAAAGCGCTCCGGAGTACAAAGGGCTATGGCTACACCTTC. It codes for CASSKALRSTKGYGYTF.

The CDR3 protein is CASSEPPTGYGYTF. The CDR3 DNA reads TGCGCCAGCAGCGAACCGCCAACGGGCTATGGCTACACCTTC. V is TRBV5-1 and J is TRBJ1-2; D is unclear. CDR1 SGHRS and CDR2 YFSETQ come from the germline V gene. The length of the CDR3 is 14 residues. Trimming shortened V by 4 bases and J by 4 bases, and 14 bases separated the two germline ends.